Below, 28 T cell receptor beta chains from the same sample are listed, as sequenced in a study of cytomegalovirus exposure and HLA in healthy donors. Measured with immunoSEQ multiplex PCR; TCRdb has only the in-frame clones, and not every one. The sample has around 98,000 clones; less than 90% are singletons. The sequenced material came from PBMCs. The receptors derive from a young man in good health and CMV-seropositive.

J is TRBJ1-4 and V is TRBV6-5, with 11 positions matching TRBD1. The germline gives CDR1 MNHEY, CDR2 SVGAGI. The CDR3 runs 14 residues. V gave up 2 bases and J gave up 10 bases; unmatched junction bases: 3. The chain's CDR3 is CASSYGDRGGKLFF. DNA of the CDR3: TGTGCCAGCAGTTACGGGGACAGGGGGGGAAAACTGTTTTTT.

This chain links TRBV14 with TRBJ2-3; the D gene is possibly TRBD2 (6 bases). Per germline, CDR1 SGHDN and CDR2 FVKESK. Trimming took off 1 base at V and 4 bases at J, with 15 bases between the two ends. CDR3 length equals 16 residues. The CDR3 sequence is CASSQGVGTGADTQYF. The CDR3 DNA is TGTGCCAGCAGCCAAGGTGTGGGGACTGGGGCAGATACGCAGTATTTT.

The V and J genes are TRBV5-1 and TRBJ1-6; 12 bases agree with TRBD1. CDR1 is SGHRS and CDR2 is YFSETQ in the germline V gene. This CDR3 region has 19 residues. Unmatched junction bases numbered 14, after V lost 0 bases and J lost 10 bases. The CDR3 DNA is TGCGCCAGCAGCTTGGAGGGACAGGGGGCCGTAGAGGGTGTCTCACCCCTCCACTTT. This sequence encodes CASSLEGQGAVEGVSPLHF.

The chain uses TRBV9 and TRBJ2-2; 13 bases agree with TRBD2. Germline CDR1 is SGDLS and CDR2 is YYNGEE. CDR3 length: 16 residues. The junction had 6 bases not matched to a gene; V was cut back by 5 bases and J by 5 bases. CDR3 sequence (DNA): TGTGCCAGCAGGAGGGGACTAGCGGGAATTACCGGGGAGCTGTTTTTT. Its protein product is CASRRGLAGITGELFF.

The gene calls are TRBV29-1 and TRBJ1-3; tentatively, D is TRBD1 (5 bases). Germline V CDR1 and CDR2: SQVTM, ANQGSEA. The CDR3 has 13 amino acids. V was cut by 6 bases and J by 1 base, with 10 bases left in between. Here the CDR3 reads CSVDPGSGNTIYF. The CDR3 DNA reads as TGCAGCGTGGACCCAGGGTCTGGAAACACCATATATTTT.

As for this clone: At one boundary the junction diverges from the germline segment, which might be a read error. J is TRBJ2-2 and V is TRBV4-1; tentative D call: TRBD2 (6 bases). Germline V gene data show CDR1 as MGHRA and CDR2 as YSYEKL. The CDR3 extends over 15 amino acids. CDR3 sequence (DNA): TGCGCCAGCAGTCAAGACCGGGGGAGCACCGGGGAGCTGTTTTTT. Translating it yields CASSQDRGSTGELFF.

The chain has TRBV7-2 and TRBJ2-7; D possibly corresponds to TRBD2 (6 bases). V gave up 4 bases and J gave up 1 base, with 11 bases separating them. The CDR3 is made up of 14 amino acids. Germline V gene sequence: CDR1 SGHTA, CDR2 FQGNSA. CDR3 sequence (DNA): TGTGCCAGCAGCTCCCACGGGGGTTCCTACGAGCAGTACTTC. Encoded protein: CASSSHGGSYEQYF.

This clone came up once. This chain uses TRBV5-1 with TRBJ1-2; D call uncertain. CDR1 is SGHRS, CDR2 YFSETQ, per germline. This CDR3 has 16 residues. V dropped 5 bases and J dropped 0 bases, with 17 bases sitting between them. The CDR3 loop reads CASSPMAGLANYGYTF. CDR3 DNA: TGCGCCAGCAGTCCCATGGCAGGCTTGGCTAACTATGGCTACACCTTC.

The DNA of the CDR3 is TGTGCCAGCAGTCCGGACAGGGGCGTCGGGGAGACCCAGTACTTC. Its protein product is CASSPDRGVGETQYF. The chain uses TRBV6-6 and TRBJ2-5, with 9 bases identical to TRBD1. This CDR3 has 15 amino acids. Germline loops: CDR1 MNHNY, CDR2 SVGAGI (reference sequence). J lost 5 bases, V lost 5 bases, and 9 bases had no gene match.

The chain employs TRBV15 and TRBJ2-7; no definite D call. The V end was cut by 4 bases, the J end by 2 bases, with 12 bases between. The V gene's germline CDR1 is LNHNV and CDR2 YYDKDF (reference sequence). The CDR3 has 14 amino acids. The CDR3 is CATSKSGNTYEQYF. CDR3 nucleotide sequence: TGTGCCACCAGCAAATCTGGCAACACCTACGAGCAGTACTTC.

In this sample, this clone turned up once. This chain uses TRBV4-2 with TRBJ2-2; D is possibly TRBD2 (6 bases). The CDR3 totals 21 residues. Germline values: CDR1 LGHNA, CDR2 YNFKEQ. Trimming took off 0 bases at V and 2 bases at J, with 25 bases between the two ends. The CDR3 DNA reads as TGTGCCAGCAGCCAAGATTATGCGTCGGGACTCCGGACTATAAACACCGGGGAGCTGTTTTTT. This gives the protein CASSQDYASGLRTINTGELFF.

The rearrangement uses TRBV2 and TRBJ1-1; no reliable D call. CDR3 length: 13 residues. The V gene's germline CDR1 is SNHLY and CDR2 FYNNEI. V was pared by 4 bases and J by 1 base, with 7 bases between. CDR3 sequence: CASSVEENTEAFF. The CDR3 DNA follows: TGTGCCAGCAGTGTTGAGGAGAACACTGAAGCTTTCTTT.

The V call is TRBV29-1, the J call TRBJ2-5; possibly TRBD1 for D (5 bases). The CDR3 runs to 11 residues. V lost 7 bases, J lost 3 bases, and 9 bases lay in between. Germline V gene data show CDR1 as SQVTM and CDR2 as ANQGSEA. CDR3 region: CSAGFKETQYF. CDR3 nucleotides: TGCAGCGCAGGGTTCAAAGAGACCCAGTACTTC.

The chain is built from TRBV7-3 and TRBJ2-5; D is ambiguous. V was shortened by 5 bases and J by 2 bases, with 15 bases between the two germline ends. Looked up from germline, CDR1 is SGHTA and CDR2 is FQGTGA. CDR3 length equals 15 residues. The CDR3: CASSQPRLFQETQYF. The CDR3 DNA reads TGTGCCAGCAGCCAACCCAGACTCTTTCAAGAGACCCAGTACTTC.

The genes are TRBV6-5 and TRBJ2-7; D not certain. Trimming removed 8 bases from V and 1 base from J, with 18 bases in between. Germline CDR1 reads MNHEY; CDR2 reads SVGAGI. The CDR3 sequence is 15 residues long. CDR3 sequence: CASGFPLGQSYEQYF. Here the CDR3 DNA reads TGTGCCAGCGGATTCCCCCTGGGCCAATCCTACGAGCAGTACTTC.

The chain has TRBV28 and TRBJ2-1; D might be TRBD1 (5 bases). The CDR3 loop spans 15 amino acids. Germline CDR1 reads MDHEN; CDR2 reads SYDVKM. The V end was cut by 2 bases, the J end by 3 bases, with 11 bases between. This CDR3 is CASSLAGIDYNEQFF. As DNA, the CDR3 is TGTGCCAGCAGTTTAGCAGGGATCGACTACAATGAGCAGTTCTTC. Combining the CDR3 with reference TRBV28 and TRBJ2-1 gives the whole variable domain DVKVTQSSRYLVKRTGEKVFLECVQDMDHENMFWYRQDPGLGLRLIYFSYDVKMKEKGDIPEGYSVSREKKERFSLILESASTNQTSMYLCASSLAGIDYNEQFFGPGTRLTVL.

This clone showed up just once. The chain uses TRBV6-1 and TRBJ2-7; tentatively, D is TRBD2 (6 bases). V lost 7 bases and J lost 1, with 14 bases in between. Germline lookup yields CDR1 MNHNS and CDR2 SASEGT. The CDR3 is made up of 14 amino acids. The CDR3 region has the DNA TGTGCCAGCACGTTTGCACGGGGGTCCTACGAGCAGTACTTC. Its translation is CASTFARGSYEQYF.

The chain links TRBV7-8 to TRBJ1-5; the match to TRBD1 covers 8 bases. The CDR3 is made up of 15 amino acids. V lost 5 bases and J lost 3; bases outside the gene matches: 6. Germline CDR1 and CDR2: SGHVS and FQNEAQ. CDR3 DNA sequence: TGTGCCAGCAGCAAAGCACAGGGGGACAATCAGCCCCAGCATTTT. Its translation is CASSKAQGDNQPQHF. The full variable domain, in which reference TRBV7-8 and TRBJ1-5 provide the parts outside the CDR3, is GAGVSQSPRYKVAKRGQDVALRCDPISGHVSLFWYQQALGQGPEFLTYFQNEAQLDKSGLPSDRFFAERPEGSVSTLKIQRTQQEDSAVYLCASSKAQGDNQPQHFGDGTRLSIL.

V gene TRBV27 combines with J gene TRBJ1-1; D remains ambiguous. CDR1 and CDR2 (germline): MNHEY, SMNVEV (reference sequence). There are 13 residues in the CDR3. Trimming pared 5 bases from V and 2 bases from J, leaving 9 bases between. The CDR3 nucleotides read TGTGCCAGCAGTCTTACAATAAACACTGAAGCTTTCTTT. It yields the protein CASSLTINTEAFF.

The J gene is TRBJ2-7, the V gene TRBV4-1; the match to TRBD1 covers 8 bases. Germline CDR1 is MGHRA and CDR2 is YSYEKL. This CDR3 is 13 amino acids long. Unmatched junction bases numbered 3, after V lost 6 bases and J lost 2 bases. CDR3 DNA sequence: TGCGCCAGCAGACGGACAGGGACCTACGAGCAGTACTTC. Its protein product is CASRRTGTYEQYF.

In this sample, this clone turned up once. The CDR3 DNA is TGTGCCAGCAGCTTGAGGACTAGCGGGAGAGGGAATGAGCAGTTCTTC. Translation gives CASSLRTSGRGNEQFF. The chain is built from TRBV5-4 and TRBJ2-1; 13 positions agree with TRBD2. This CDR3 contains 16 residues. With 1 base clipped from V and 7 bases from J, the junction kept 5 bases outside the gene matches. Germline V lookup: CDR1 SGHNT, CDR2 YYREEE (reference sequence).

V and J are TRBV6-5 and TRBJ2-7, with TRBD1 as a possible D gene (5 bases). V lost 4 bases to trimming and J lost 0 bases, with 13 bases between them. Germline CDR1 MNHEY, CDR2 SVGAGI. The CDR3 covers 15 residues. CDR3 sequence (DNA): TGTGCCAGCAGTTTAGGCAGGGCCTTCTCCTACGAGCAGTACTTC. Amino acids: CASSLGRAFSYEQYF.

The V call is TRBV19, the J call TRBJ2-3; 10 nucleotides align to TRBD1. Germline CDR1 reads LNHDA; CDR2 reads SQIVND (reference sequence). Unmatched junction bases numbered 1, after V lost 8 bases and J lost 5 bases. The CDR3 length is 12 residues. The CDR3, as DNA: TGTGCCAGTGGGACAGGGGTAGATACGCAGTATTTT. Its translation is CASGTGVDTQYF. The full variable domain, rest sourced from reference TRBV19 and TRBJ2-3, is DGGITQSPKYLFRKEGQNVTLSCEQNLNHDAMYWYRQDPGQGLRLIYYSQIVNDFQKGDIAEGYSVSREKKESFPLTVTSAQKNPTAFYLCASGTGVDTQYFGPGTRLTVL.

The genes are TRBV19 and TRBJ1-5; 7 bases map to TRBD1. This CDR3 spans 17 amino acids. J gave up 5 bases and V 3 bases, and 13 bases lay outside the gene matches. In germline, CDR1 is LNHDA, CDR2 SQIVND (reference sequence). CDR3 residues: CASSILPSPGGHQPQHF. For the CDR3, the DNA is TGTGCCAGTAGTATTCTCCCCAGTCCAGGGGGACATCAGCCCCAGCATTTT.

The chain links TRBV7-2 to TRBJ1-2; tentative D call: TRBD1 (5 bases). The CDR3 length is 17 residues. Germline V gene sequence: CDR1 SGHTA, CDR2 FQGNSA. The V end lost 6 bases, the J end lost 6 bases, and 26 bases lay between the germline ends. The chain's CDR3 is CASSTGGPPEGGNGYTF. The CDR3 DNA follows: TGTGCCAGCAGTACGGGGGGACCGCCCGAGGGTGGGAATGGCTACACCTTC.

The V call is TRBV7-2, the J call TRBJ2-7; 7 bases map to TRBD2. The J segment lost 1 base and the V segment lost 3 bases, leaving 6 bases of the junction unmatched. CDR1 SGHTA and CDR2 FQGNSA come from the germline V gene. CDR3 length equals 15 residues. The CDR3: CASSLSSGRSYEQYF. CDR3 DNA sequence: TGTGCCAGCAGCTTGAGTAGCGGGCGGTCCTACGAGCAGTACTTC.

The rearrangement links TRBV5-1 to TRBJ1-2, with 7 bases aligning to TRBD1. The J segment lost 9 bases and the V segment lost 3 bases, leaving 14 bases of the junction unmatched. This CDR3 spans 15 amino acids. Germline CDR1 and CDR2: SGHRS and YFSETQ. The CDR3 loop is CASSSTAGTESSYTF. The CDR3 bases are TGCGCCAGCAGCTCAACTGCCGGGACAGAAAGTAGCTACACCTTC.

About this clone itself: The identical CDR3 is also encoded by other nucleotide sequences in the sample. This chain joins TRBV6-5 and TRBJ1-2; D call uncertain. The CDR3 covers 12 residues. CDR1 and CDR2 (germline): MNHEY, SVGAGI. Trimming removed 2 bases at V and 5 bases at J, with 6 bases between. In nucleotides, the CDR3 is TGTGCCAGCAGTTACGCGGGGTATGGCTACACCTTC. Residues: CASSYAGYGYTF.